These 24 T cell receptor beta chains came from one sample sequenced in a study of T cells in Graves' hyperthyroidism and ophthalmopathy. Template material for amplifying TCR beta CDR3 regions consisted of RNA transcripts. The HTBI set primed first-round TCR CDR3 RT-PCR. TCRdb reprocessed the multiplex PCR reads with MiXCR, giving one entry per CDR3 protein. The sample lists about 400,000 distinct CDR3 sequences; roughly 14% were seen once. Sequencing input: blood. These receptor sequences come from a woman between 18 and 29 years old with Graves' hyperthyroidism.

This sequence joins TRBV20-1 and TRBJ2-7, with a tentative D call TRBD1 (6 bases). V was pared by 4 bases and J by 2 bases, with 15 bases between. CDR3 length equals 14 residues. Germline V gene sequence: CDR1 DFQATT, CDR2 SNEGSKA (reference sequence). For the CDR3, the DNA is TGCAGTGCTAACCCTACCCGGGACACCTACGAGCAGTACTTC. Amino acids: CSANPTRDTYEQYF.

This clonotype was detected ten times or more. The chain joins TRBV6-2 or TRBV6-3 to TRBJ2-3; TRBD2 matches 14 bases. V lost 4 bases to trimming and J lost 0 bases; unmatched junction nucleotides: 18. This CDR3 region has 22 residues. The germline V gene encodes CDR1 MNHEY and CDR2 SVGEGT. The DNA for the CDR3 is TGTGCCAGCAGTTTTCACCCCGTATTTCGACTAGCGGGGGGGCCGAGCACAGATACGCAGTATTTT. Translated: CASSFHPVFRLAGGPSTDTQYF.

A few counts support this clonotype. The chain carries TRBV9 and TRBJ2-1, with TRBD2 matching over 8 bases. In germline, CDR1 is SGDLS, CDR2 YYNGEE. This CDR3 has 14 residues. The V and J ends lost 0 bases and 4 bases, in that order; junction bases with no gene match: 0. The CDR3 bases are TGTGCCAGCAGCGTAGAGCGGGGGTACAATGAGCAGTTCTTC. It translates to CASSVERGYNEQFF.

The J gene is TRBJ2-5, the V gene TRBV20-1; no clear D gene. Germline lookup yields CDR1 DFQATT and CDR2 SNEGSKA (reference sequence). Deletions cut 3 bases from V and 2 bases from J, with 10 bases between. The CDR3 extends over 13 amino acids. The CDR3 is CSASIPDQETQYF. The DNA for the CDR3 is TGCAGTGCTAGTATCCCAGATCAAGAGACCCAGTACTTC.

This rearrangement joins TRBV3-1 to TRBJ2-6; a possible D gene is TRBD1 (5 bases). This CDR3 has 15 amino acids. V was pared by 3 bases and J by 1 base, with 7 bases between. Germline-derived CDR1 and CDR2 are LGHDT and YNNKEL (reference sequence). The DNA for the CDR3 is TGTGCCAGCAGCCACAGGGATTCTGGGGCCAACGTCCTGACTTTC. It yields the protein CASSHRDSGANVLTF.

In this sample, this clonotype turned up a few times. Written as DNA, the CDR3 is TGTGCCAGCAGCCAAGGAATTCCCTATGGCTACACCTTC. Translation: CASSQGIPYGYTF. The chain links TRBV3-1 to TRBJ1-2; D remains unclear. V was cut by 1 base and J by 4 bases, with 7 bases left in between. The length of the CDR3 is 13 residues. Germline V gene data show CDR1 as LGHDT and CDR2 as YNNKEL (reference sequence).

There are a few counts of this clonotype. V gene TRBV20-1 combines with J gene TRBJ2-2; either TRBD1 or TRBD2 may supply D (5 bases each). This CDR3 contains 14 residues. Germline lookup yields CDR1 DFQATT and CDR2 SNEGSKA (reference sequence). Trimming cost V 7 bases and J 0 bases, with 12 bases left between them. DNA of the CDR3: TGCAGTGGAAAGAGGGGCGCGAACACCGGGGAGCTGTTTTTT. Translating it yields CSGKRGANTGELFF.

This clonotype was seen many times. The chain carries TRBV11-3 and TRBJ2-1; 11 nucleotides align to TRBD2. J gave up 5 bases and V 2 bases, and 5 bases lay outside the gene matches. Germline V gives CDR1 SGHNT, CDR2 YENEEA. This CDR3 region has 16 residues. This CDR3 reads CASSLFLAGGDNEQFF. CDR3 sequence (DNA): TGTGCCAGCAGCTTATTCCTAGCGGGGGGCGACAATGAGCAGTTCTTC.

This sequence joins TRBV6-1 and TRBJ2-3; TRBD2 is a possible D gene (7 bases). The CDR3 covers 14 residues. Trimming took 8 bases from V and 4 from J, leaving 16 bases between them. The V gene's germline CDR1 is MNHNS and CDR2 SASEGT. In nucleotides, the CDR3 is TGTGCCAGCGCGGCGGGCGGGGGCCCAGATACGCAGTATTTT. Protein product: CASAAGGGPDTQYF.

The J gene is TRBJ1-2, the V gene TRBV6-1; D unclear. Trimming removed 4 bases from V and 1 base from J, with 19 bases in between. The CDR3 consists of 17 residues. The germline V gene has CDR1 MNHNS and CDR2 SASEGT. Here the CDR3 reads CASSAPNDRGYNYGYTF. The DNA of the CDR3 is TGTGCCAGCAGTGCCCCGAATGACCGGGGATATAACTATGGCTACACCTTC.

This clonotype was counted ten times or more. The chain couples TRBV28 to TRBJ1-1; perhaps TRBD1 as D (6 bases). The CDR3 is 14 residues long. The V end was cut by 5 bases, the J end by 9 bases, with 19 bases between. CDR1 MDHEN and CDR2 SYDVKM come from the germline V gene. The CDR3 region has the DNA TGTGCCAGCAGTATTCTCAAGACAGGCGTTAAAGCTTTCTTT. Protein product: CASSILKTGVKAFF.

There are many counts of this clonotype. The chain uses TRBV6-1 and TRBJ2-3, with D tentatively TRBD1 or TRBD2 (5 bases each). Germline CDR1 is MNHNS and CDR2 is SASEGT. This CDR3 is built from 13 residues. V lost 6 bases and J 0 bases, leaving 7 bases between the germline ends. The chain's CDR3 is CASSRDSTDTQYF. DNA for the CDR3: TGTGCCAGCAGCCGGGACAGCACAGATACGCAGTATTTT.

This clonotype was found a few times. The CDR3 region is CASMTWGSKSNQPQHF. The CDR3 DNA sequence: TGTGCCAGCATGACCTGGGGCAGTAAGAGCAATCAGCCCCAGCATTTT. The chain employs TRBV7-9 and TRBJ1-5; TRBD1 might be the D (5 bases). CDR1 is SEHNR and CDR2 is FQNEAQ in the germline V gene (reference sequence). CDR3 length: 16 residues. Trimming took off 7 bases at V and 1 base at J, with 17 bases between the two ends.

This clonotype was seen at least ten times. The genes are TRBV12-3 or TRBV12-4 and TRBJ2-7, with a weak D call TRBD2 (6 bases). CDR3 size: 11 residues. V lost 5 bases and J lost 9, with 11 bases in between. CDR3 protein: CASSAREVQYF. As DNA, the CDR3 is TGTGCCAGCAGTGCCAGGGAGGTGCAGTACTTC.

This clonotype has just a few counts. Being one base from a much bigger clone, this may be a read error. The genes are TRBV28 and TRBJ1-1; D ambiguous. Germline values: CDR1 MDHEN, CDR2 SYDVKM. This CDR3 has 14 amino acids. Trimming removed 5 bases from V and 1 base from J, with 11 bases in between. The CDR3 DNA is TGTGCCAGCAGTGAACGGAGACCGAACACTGAAGCTTTCTTT. This gives the protein CASSERRPNTEAFF.

The chain couples TRBV3-1 to TRBJ2-7; tentatively, D is TRBD2 (6 bases). Germline CDR1 is LGHDT and CDR2 is YNNKEL (reference sequence). The CDR3 length is 16 residues. Between the trimmed V and J ends, which lost 4 bases and 3 bases, there was a span of 19 bases. In DNA, the CDR3 is TGTGCCAGCAGCCGCGGAGGTGGGAGGACATACTACGAGCAGTACTTC. Translated: CASSRGGGRTYYEQYF.

The genes are TRBV9 and TRBJ2-2; D is perhaps TRBD1 or TRBD2 (7 bases each). V lost 7 bases, J lost 3 bases, and 16 bases lay in between. Germline CDR1 is SGDLS and CDR2 is YYNGEE. The length of the CDR3 is 15 residues. The CDR3 here is CASASQGGDTGELFF. The CDR3 nucleotides read TGTGCCAGCGCTTCGCAGGGGGGGGACACCGGGGAGCTGTTTTTT.

The table lists this clonotype with many counts. This chain connects TRBV3-1 to TRBJ2-7; possibly TRBD1 or TRBD2 for D (5 bases each). The germline CDR1 and CDR2 sequences are LGHDT and YNNKEL (reference sequence). Trimming shortened V by 0 bases and J by 0 bases, and 12 bases separated the two germline ends. The CDR3 spans 16 residues. The CDR3 here is CASSQDPRDLSYEQYF. The CDR3, as DNA: TGTGCCAGCAGCCAAGATCCCAGGGACCTCTCCTACGAGCAGTACTTC.

At least ten counts were recorded for this clonotype. This chain joins TRBV20-1 and TRBJ2-7; D possibly corresponds to TRBD1 (6 bases). The germline CDR1 and CDR2 sequences are DFQATT and SNEGSKA (reference sequence). The CDR3 contains 16 residues. Between the trimmed V and J ends, which lost 0 bases and 0 bases, there was a span of 15 bases. The CDR3 DNA reads as TGCAGTGCTAGAGACAGAAACAGGGTGAGCTCCTACGAGCAGTACTTC. Translated, it gives CSARDRNRVSSYEQYF.

This clonotype was counted between two and nine times. The chain joins TRBV7-2 to TRBJ2-2, with TRBD2 as a possible D gene (6 bases). Germline assignment: CDR1 SGHTA and CDR2 FQGNSA. Trimming shortened V by 0 bases and J by 4 bases, and 15 bases separated the two germline ends. CDR3 length: 17 residues. The CDR3 coding sequence is TGTGCCAGCAGCTTAGCGCGGTCTAGCGTTCGCACCGGGGAGCTGTTTTTT. This encodes CASSLARSSVRTGELFF.

There are many counts of this clonotype. The chain couples TRBV18 to TRBJ1-3; 8 bases are a match to TRBD1. Per the germline V gene, CDR1 is KGHSH and CDR2 is LQKENI. CDR3 size: 16 residues. V was clipped by 3 bases and J by 4 bases; unmatched bases: 8. The chain's CDR3 is CASSPLRQGSGNTIYF. For the CDR3, the DNA is TGTGCCAGCTCACCGTTACGACAGGGGAGCGGAAACACCATATATTTT. The full variable domain, its missing parts supplied by reference TRBV18 and TRBJ1-3, is NAGVMQNPRHLVRRRGQEARLRCSPMKGHSHVYWYRQLPEEGLKFMVYLQKENIIDESGMPKERFSAEFPKEGPSILRIQQVVRGDSAAYFCASSPLRQGSGNTIYFGEGSWLTVV.

This clonotype came up many times. The rearrangement uses TRBV12-3 or TRBV12-4 and TRBJ1-6; D unclear. The CDR3 runs 14 residues. V was pared by 4 bases and J by 4 bases, with 8 bases between. This CDR3 reads CASSSSLYNSPLHF. The CDR3 coding sequence is TGTGCCAGCAGTTCCAGTCTATATAATTCACCCCTCCACTTT.

The chain carries TRBV12-3 or TRBV12-4 and TRBJ2-7; 9 positions match TRBD1. V was pared by 6 bases and J by 7 bases, with 7 bases of the junction left unmatched. There are 13 residues in the CDR3. The CDR3 bases are TGTGCCAGCAGCATGGACAGGGGAGGGGAGCAGTACTTC. Translated: CASSMDRGGEQYF.

Ten or more counts support this clonotype. This chain links TRBV10-3 with TRBJ1-1; D might be TRBD1 (5 bases). The CDR3 loop spans 14 amino acids. Germline assignment: CDR1 ENHRY and CDR2 SYGVKD. V dropped 4 bases and J dropped 0 bases, with 9 bases sitting between them. The CDR3 protein is CAISVDSMNTEAFF. CDR3 bases: TGTGCCATCAGTGTCGACAGTATGAACACTGAAGCTTTCTTT.